This TCR beta chain was captured by sequencing in a study of cytomegalovirus exposure and HLA in healthy donors. There are 14 residues in the CDR3. CDR1 and CDR2 (germline): SNHLY, FYNNEI. With V trimmed by 4 bases and J by 4 bases, 6 bases remained unmatched. It was with 60 Vbeta and 13 Jbeta primers that the PCR ran. Measured with immunoSEQ multiplex PCR; TCRdb has only the in-frame clones, and not every one. This sample has 70,000 to 95,000 clones; just under 85% occur once, and the top ten carry around 5.2%. This TCR came from a woman younger than 30 in good health and CMV-seropositive. The sequenced material came from PBMCs. The chain uses TRBV2 and TRBJ1-2; 7 bases map to TRBD1. The CDR3 coding sequence is TGTGCCAGCAGTGGGGCAGGGGGTCTCTATGGCTACACCTTC. This gives the protein CASSGAGGLYGYTF.